This T cell receptor beta chain is from a study of T cell changes during pregnancy in multiple sclerosis. A few counts support this clone. Only in-frame clones appear in the TCRdb table, and some are missing; sequencing was by immunoSEQ multiplex PCR. The table shows 30,000 to 45,000 clones, with roughly 85% occurring only once. V dropped 3 bases and J dropped 4 bases, with 5 bases sitting between them. This CDR3 region has 12 residues. Germline CDR1 reads LNHDA; CDR2 reads SQIVND (reference sequence). The J gene is TRBJ2-3, the V gene TRBV19; unclear D gene. The receptor comes from a female donor with multiple sclerosis, enrolled in a pregnancy study. The starting material was CD4+ T cells from peripheral blood mononuclear cells, obtained before pregnancy. The CDR3 is CASSISADTQYF. Written as DNA, the CDR3 is TGTGCCAGTAGTATTTCGGCAGATACGCAGTATTTT.